A selection of T cell receptor beta chains follows, all from one sample in a study of spatial heterogeneity in lung cancer. TCRdb called the 5' RACE reads again in MiXCR, with one record for every CDR3 protein. The sample contains 40,000 to 55,000 distinct CDR3 sequences, roughly 7.1% of which appear only once. The material was PBMCs, obtained at surgery. The source of these receptors is a female donor with early-stage non-small cell lung cancer. CDR3s include the opening cysteine and the closing phenylalanine or tryptophan. Each record gives: clone size, D gene, V gene, J gene, CDR3 protein, CDR3 DNA. The D gene is left open where the match is weak. Where a row states a size, it is once, few, many or the class of an expanded clone; other rows omit it.

few	NA	TRBV9	TRBJ2-3	CASSANQGNTDTQYF	TGTGCCAGCAGCGCCAATCAGGGTAACACAGATACGCAGTATTTT
NA	TRBD1	TRBV20-1	TRBJ1-2	CSARSWTGESGYTF	TGCAGTGCTAGATCTTGGACAGGGGAGAGTGGCTACACCTTC
NA	NA	TRBV7-9	TRBJ1-6	CASSLEQGGYSPLHF	TGTGCCAGCAGCTTAGAACAGGGAGGGTACTCACCCCTCCACTTT
many	NA	TRBV9	TRBJ1-3	CASSDSPGAPGNTIYF	TGTGCCAGCAGCGACTCCCCAGGGGCGCCCGGAAACACCATATATTTT
few	TRBD1	TRBV7-6	TRBJ2-2	CASSSIGTGSSNTGELFF	TGTGCCAGCAGCTCGATAGGGACAGGCTCTTCGAACACCGGGGAGCTGTTTTTT
few	NA	TRBV5-4	TRBJ2-1	CASSPILSDEQFF	TGTGCCAGCAGCCCCATATTGTCCGATGAGCAGTTCTTC
many	NA	TRBV6-6	TRBJ2-3	CASSYVDTSSTDTQYF	TGTGCCAGCAGTTACGTGGACACTTCTAGCACAGATACGCAGTATTTT
few	TRBD1	TRBV5-1	TRBJ1-1	CASSRDRGNTEAFF	TGCGCCAGCAGCCGTGACAGGGGGAACACTGAAGCTTTCTTT
NA	TRBD2	TRBV12-3/TRBV12-4	TRBJ2-1	CASSLSGARYNEQFF	TGTGCCAGCAGCCTTAGCGGGGCCCGGTACAATGAGCAGTTCTTC
few	NA	TRBV6-2/TRBV6-3	TRBJ2-3	CASSYEKRRTDTQYF	TGTGCCAGCAGTTACGAAAAGCGTCGCACAGATACGCAGTATTTT
many	TRBD2	TRBV29-1	TRBJ2-4	CSGRLAGGPNIQYF	TGCAGCGGGCGACTAGCGGGGGGCCCAAACATTCAGTACTTC
few	NA	TRBV12-3/TRBV12-4	TRBJ1-3	CASSLGSSGNTIYF	TGTGCCAGCTCCCTAGGGAGCTCTGGAAACACCATATATTTT
NA	TRBD1	TRBV20-1	TRBJ1-5	CSATQGSNQPQHF	TGCAGTGCTACACAGGGGAGCAATCAGCCCCAGCATTTT
many	TRBD2	TRBV10-3	TRBJ2-7	CAISELAVTPGEQYF	TGTGCCATCAGTGAACTAGCGGTGACCCCCGGAGAGCAGTACTTC
many	NA	TRBV3-1	TRBJ2-7	CASSQWGASLREQYF	TGTGCCAGCAGCCAGTGGGGGGCGAGCCTACGCGAGCAGTACTTC
many	TRBD1	TRBV18	TRBJ1-1	CASSPPSQGDTEAFF	TGTGCCAGCTCACCACCGTCCCAGGGGGACACTGAAGCTTTCTTT
many	NA	TRBV7-9	TRBJ2-7	CASRPSKAGYEQYF	TGTGCCAGCAGACCAAGCAAGGCAGGCTACGAGCAGTACTTC
NA	NA	TRBV12-5	TRBJ2-3	CASGWGLPQGDTQYF	TGTGCTAGTGGTTGGGGACTTCCCCAAGGAGATACGCAGTATTTT
few	NA	TRBV6-5	TRBJ1-1	CASIPPGANTEAFF	TGTGCCAGCATCCCACCGGGGGCTAACACTGAAGCTTTCTTT
few	TRBD1	TRBV5-1	TRBJ2-7	CASSLRTGGSSYEQYF	TGCGCCAGCAGCTTAAGGACAGGGGGCAGCTCCTACGAGCAGTACTTC
NA	NA	TRBV5-1	TRBJ2-3	CATSGIGQGTTDTQYF	TGCGCCACCTCTGGGATTGGGCAGGGGACCACAGATACGCAGTATTTT
NA	NA	TRBV20-1	TRBJ1-4	CSAEKRGNEKLFF	TGCAGTGCCGAGAAGAGGGGTAATGAAAAACTGTTTTTT
NA	NA	TRBV7-2	TRBJ2-7	CTSSLAPRGALESEQYF	TGTACCAGCAGCTTAGCCCCTAGGGGGGCGCTTGAATCCGAGCAGTACTTC
NA	TRBD1	TRBV20-1	TRBJ2-3	CSGGQGRTDTQYF	TGCAGTGGGGGACAGGGCCGCACAGATACGCAGTATTTT
NA	NA	TRBV2	TRBJ2-1	CASSEASWGWQFF	TGTGCCAGCAGTGAAGCCAGCTGGGGCTGGCAGTTCTTC
NA	TRBD1	TRBV7-2	TRBJ2-7	CASRLSGQGAYEQYF	TGTGCCAGCAGGTTATCGGGACAGGGGGCCTACGAGCAGTACTTC
many	NA	TRBV6-2/TRBV6-3	TRBJ2-7	CASSYPSGGEQYF	TGTGCCAGCAGTTACCCCTCTGGAGGCGAGCAGTACTTC
NA	NA	TRBV12-3/TRBV12-4	TRBJ2-3	CASSFSLSTQYF	TGTGCCAGCAGTTTCAGTCTGTCTACGCAGTATTTT
NA	NA	TRBV20-1	TRBJ1-1	CSARSVYMNTEAFF	TGCAGTGCTAGATCGGTCTACATGAACACTGAAGCTTTCTTT
many	TRBD2	TRBV5-1	TRBJ2-2	CASSSPRPAGVPGELFF	TGCGCCAGCAGCTCGCCACGACCAGCGGGGGTGCCCGGGGAGCTGTTTTTT
few	NA	TRBV10-3	TRBJ1-1	CAISVQENTEAFF	TGTGCCATCAGCGTACAGGAGAACACTGAAGCTTTCTTT
many	NA	TRBV29-1	TRBJ1-2	CSVMGQGVGYTF	TGCAGCGTGATGGGCCAAGGGGTTGGCTACACCTTC
NA	NA	TRBV2	TRBJ2-7	CASSDGGPGTNEQYF	TGTGCCAGCAGTGATGGGGGGCCGGGTACTAACGAGCAGTACTTC
many	NA	TRBV20-1	TRBJ1-2	CSADHRVHYGYTF	TGCAGTGCCGATCACAGGGTTCACTATGGCTACACCTTC
many	NA	TRBV28	TRBJ2-2	CASSPYVDAGELFF	TGTGCCAGCAGTCCGTACGTGGACGCGGGGGAGCTGTTTTTT
many	NA	TRBV23-1	TRBJ2-5	CASSQYRVQVDSVRETQYF	TGCGCCAGCAGTCAATATCGGGTCCAGGTCGATTCGGTTCGGGAGACCCAGTACTTC
many	TRBD2	TRBV7-9	TRBJ2-3	CASSQRVTSGATDTQYF	TGTGCCAGCAGCCAACGTGTGACTAGCGGGGCGACAGATACGCAGTATTTT
many	TRBD1	TRBV5-1	TRBJ2-7	CASSLSGTGTYEQYF	TGCGCCAGCAGCTTGTCTGGGACAGGGACCTACGAGCAGTACTTC
few	TRBD1	TRBV6-5	TRBJ1-2	CASSYSEAGGYGYGYTF	TGTGCCAGCAGTTACTCCGAGGCAGGGGGCTATGGCTATGGCTACACCTTC
few	NA	TRBV12-3/TRBV12-4	TRBJ1-2	CASSAASRVYGYTF	TGTGCCAGCAGCGCAGCCTCGCGAGTCTATGGCTACACCTTC
few	NA	TRBV12-3/TRBV12-4	TRBJ2-1	CASRPPDTINEQFF	TGTGCCAGCAGACCACCCGACACCATCAATGAGCAGTTCTTC
many	NA	TRBV20-1	TRBJ1-4	CSARGDLRHEKLFF	TGCAGTGCTAGAGGGGACCTCCGACATGAAAAACTGTTTTTT
NA	TRBD1	TRBV5-4	TRBJ2-5	CASSLKGGAETQYF	TGTGCCAGCAGCTTGAAAGGGGGCGCGGAGACCCAGTACTTC
many	NA	TRBV7-3	TRBJ1-5	CASSLSSSQPQHF	TGTGCCAGCAGCTTAAGTAGCAGTCAGCCCCAGCATTTT
many	TRBD1	TRBV12-3/TRBV12-4	TRBJ2-1	CASSRDRVNEQFF	TGTGCCAGCAGCCGGGACAGGGTGAATGAGCAGTTCTTC
many	TRBD2	TRBV6-2/TRBV6-3	TRBJ2-5	CASSRPTSGGETQYF	TGTGCCAGCAGCCGACCGACTAGCGGGGGAGAGACCCAGTACTTC
few	TRBD1	TRBV27	TRBJ2-7	CASSLGQGYPSYEQYF	TGTGCCAGCAGTTTGGGACAGGGATACCCCTCCTACGAGCAGTACTTC
many	NA	TRBV12-3/TRBV12-4	TRBJ1-1	CASTLSGLNTEAFF	TGTGCCAGCACCCTCTCCGGGCTAAACACTGAAGCTTTCTTT
many	TRBD1	TRBV12-3/TRBV12-4	TRBJ2-3	CASSPGGGQGTDTQYF	TGTGCCAGCAGTCCGGGTGGGGGACAGGGAACAGATACGCAGTATTTT
NA	NA	TRBV7-2	TRBJ2-5	CASSSYGGGETQYF	TGTGCCAGCAGTTCTTATGGGGGCGGAGAGACCCAGTACTTC
many	NA	TRBV5-1	TRBJ2-1	CASSLGTGLFEQFF	TGCGCCAGCAGCTTAGGCACAGGACTTTTTGAGCAGTTCTTC
NA	NA	TRBV12-3/TRBV12-4	TRBJ1-1	CASSRTGLLRAEAFF	TGTGCCAGCAGTCGCACGGGACTCCTAAGGGCTGAAGCTTTCTTT
many	NA	TRBV29-1	TRBJ2-5	CSVDPTPRDLYQETQYF	TGCAGCGTTGACCCCACCCCCCGCGACCTGTACCAAGAGACCCAGTACTTC
few	NA	TRBV4-3	TRBJ1-2	CASSQETGPRGYTF	TGCGCCAGCAGCCAAGAAACGGGTCCTCGAGGCTACACCTTC
many	NA	TRBV10-1	TRBJ2-1	CASSEGQGLNEQFF	TGCGCCAGCAGTGAGGGGCAGGGATTAAATGAGCAGTTCTTC
many	TRBD1	TRBV5-1	TRBJ2-1	CASSSTGPREQFF	TGCGCCAGCAGCTCGACAGGGCCGCGTGAGCAGTTCTTC